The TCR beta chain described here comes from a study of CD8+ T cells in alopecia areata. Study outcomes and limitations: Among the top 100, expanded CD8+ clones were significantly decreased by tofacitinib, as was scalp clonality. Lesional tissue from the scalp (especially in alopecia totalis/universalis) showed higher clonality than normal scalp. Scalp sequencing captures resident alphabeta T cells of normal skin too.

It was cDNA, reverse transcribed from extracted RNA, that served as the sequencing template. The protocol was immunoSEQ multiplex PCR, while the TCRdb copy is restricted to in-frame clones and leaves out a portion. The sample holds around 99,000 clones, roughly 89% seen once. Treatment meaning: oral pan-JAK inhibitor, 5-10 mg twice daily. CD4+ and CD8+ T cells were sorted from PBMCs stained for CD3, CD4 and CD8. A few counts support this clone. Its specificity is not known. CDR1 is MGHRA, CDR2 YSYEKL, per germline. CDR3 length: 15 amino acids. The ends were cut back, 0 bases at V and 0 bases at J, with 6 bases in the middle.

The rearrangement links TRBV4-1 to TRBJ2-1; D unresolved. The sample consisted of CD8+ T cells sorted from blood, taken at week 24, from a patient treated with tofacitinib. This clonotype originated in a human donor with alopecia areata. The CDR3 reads CASSQDQSSYNEQFF. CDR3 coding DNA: TGCGCCAGCAGCCAAGACCAGAGCTCCTACAATGAGCAGTTCTTC.